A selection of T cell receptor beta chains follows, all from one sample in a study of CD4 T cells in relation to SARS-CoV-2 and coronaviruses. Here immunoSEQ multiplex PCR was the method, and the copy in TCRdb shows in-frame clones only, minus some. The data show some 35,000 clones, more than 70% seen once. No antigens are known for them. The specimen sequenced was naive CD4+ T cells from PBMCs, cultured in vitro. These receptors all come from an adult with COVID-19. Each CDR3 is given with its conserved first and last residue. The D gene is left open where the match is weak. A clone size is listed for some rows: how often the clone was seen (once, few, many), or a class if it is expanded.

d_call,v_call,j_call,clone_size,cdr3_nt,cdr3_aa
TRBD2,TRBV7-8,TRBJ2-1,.,TGTGCCAGCAGCTTAAGGGGGACTAGCAACTACAATGAGCAGTTCTTC,CASSLRGTSNYNEQFF
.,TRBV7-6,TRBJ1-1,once,TGTGCCAGCAGCTCCTTATACAGGTCGCCCTTAGACACTGAAGCTTTCTTT,CASSSLYRSPLDTEAFF
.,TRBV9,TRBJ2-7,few,TGTGCCAGCAGCGCGGAGGACGGTAACTACGAGCAGTACTTC,CASSAEDGNYEQYF
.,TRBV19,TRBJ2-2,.,TGTGCCAGTAGTGATGGGGTGAACACCGGGGAGCTGTTTTTT,CASSDGVNTGELFF
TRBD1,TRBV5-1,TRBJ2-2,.,TGCGCCAGCAGCTTACTCCCCCGGGACAGGGGTGCCGGGGAGCTGTTTTTT,CASSLLPRDRGAGELFF
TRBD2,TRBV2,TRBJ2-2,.,TGTGCCAGCACCCTGGGGCAACTAGCGGTCGGGGAGCTGTTTTTT,CASTLGQLAVGELFF
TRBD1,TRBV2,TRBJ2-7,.,TGTGCCAGCAGGACGGGACAGGTCTACTACGAGCAGTACTTC,CASRTGQVYYEQYF
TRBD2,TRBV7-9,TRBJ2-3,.,TGTGCCAGCAGCTCATCCCTCCGGGGGGGGAGGACAGATACGCAGTATTTT,CASSSSLRGGRTDTQYF
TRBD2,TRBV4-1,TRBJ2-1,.,TGCGCCAGCAGCCAAGAACCCTGGACTAGCGGGATAAGGAATGAGCAGTTCTTC,CASSQEPWTSGIRNEQFF
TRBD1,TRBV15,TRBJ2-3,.,TGTGCCACCAGCAGATGGGGACAGAGCACAGATACGCAGTATTTT,CATSRWGQSTDTQYF
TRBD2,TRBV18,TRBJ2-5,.,TGTGCCAGCTCACCCCCGGGGGGACCCAAAGAGACCCAGTACTTC,CASSPPGGPKETQYF
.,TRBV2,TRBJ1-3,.,TGTGCCAGCAGTGACGTGCGGTATCCTGGAAACACCATATATTTT,CASSDVRYPGNTIYF
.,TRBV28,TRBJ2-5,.,TGTGCCAGCAGTCCCGGTCTAGCTGGGGTAGAGACCCAGTACTTC,CASSPGLAGVETQYF
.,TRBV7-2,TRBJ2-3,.,TGTGCCAGCAGTCCTTACTCATCCCCTGGCACAGATACGCAGTATTTT,CASSPYSSPGTDTQYF
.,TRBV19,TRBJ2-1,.,TGTGCCAGTAGTATTGCTCGACTGATGGCATCCTCCTACAATGAGCAGTTCTTC,CASSIARLMASSYNEQFF
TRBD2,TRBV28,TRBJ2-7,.,TGTGCCAGCAGACTTGGGGCGGGAGTCTCCTACGAGCAGTACTTC,CASRLGAGVSYEQYF
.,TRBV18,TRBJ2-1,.,TGTGCCAGCTCACCAACTGGGGGGAGTGAGCAGTTCTTC,CASSPTGGSEQFF
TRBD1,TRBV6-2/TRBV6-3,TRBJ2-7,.,TGTGCCAGCAGCAGGACAGGCTACGAGCAGTACTTC,CASSRTGYEQYF
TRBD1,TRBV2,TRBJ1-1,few,TGTGCCACACGGACAGGGATGAACACTGAAGCTTTCTTT,CATRTGMNTEAFF